Each of the 25 T cell receptor beta chains below was sequenced from the same sample in a study of control samples from healthy donors and cancer patients. Libraries were prepared by immunoSEQ multiplex PCR; TCRdb keeps only in-frame clonotypes and omits some of them. The sample lists approximately 180,000 clones; around 94% were seen once. Sequenced input: blood. Every receptor here comes from a woman between 18 and 29 years old in good health.

The rearrangement uses TRBV18 and TRBJ1-2, with D perhaps matching TRBD1 (6 bases). With 0 bases removed from V and 6 bases from J, the gap between germline ends came to 11 bases. Germline CDR1 KGHSH, CDR2 LQKENI. There are 14 residues in the CDR3. The CDR3 loop is CASSPPWGRDGYTF. The CDR3 DNA is TGTGCCAGCTCACCACCGTGGGGGCGAGATGGCTACACCTTC.

V usage is TRBV15 and J usage is TRBJ2-1; 7 bases fit TRBD2. With 6 bases clipped from V and 3 bases from J, the junction kept 14 bases outside the gene matches. CDR3 length: 17 amino acids. The V gene's germline CDR1 is LNHNV and CDR2 YYDKDF (reference sequence). This CDR3 reads CATRSPRLAENYNEQFF. In DNA form, the CDR3 reads TGTGCCACCAGGTCCCCCAGGCTAGCGGAAAACTACAATGAGCAGTTCTTC.

The chain couples TRBV28 to TRBJ1-3; no clear D gene. V lost 5 bases and J 2 bases, leaving 10 bases between the germline ends. From germline, CDR1 is MDHEN and CDR2 SYDVKM. The CDR3 has 14 amino acids. The DNA of the CDR3 is TGTGCCAGCAGTGCCTTTCCCACTGGAAACACCATATATTTT. Protein sequence: CASSAFPTGNTIYF.

The V call is TRBV4-1, the J call TRBJ2-7; D perhaps matches TRBD1 (6 bases). V shed 4 bases and J shed 6 bases, with 22 bases lying between them. Germline-derived CDR1 and CDR2 are MGHRA and YSYEKL. This CDR3 has 16 residues. Here the CDR3 DNA reads TGCGCCAGCAGCCCTGCTTTAAGACAGGTCTCCGGCGAGCAGTACTTC. Its translation is CASSPALRQVSGEQYF.

The V and J genes are TRBV5-1 and TRBJ2-1, with D tentatively TRBD2 (6 bases). The CDR3 covers 14 residues. CDR1 and CDR2 (germline): SGHRS, YFSETQ. Between the trimmed V and J ends, which lost 5 bases and 6 bases, there was a span of 15 bases. CDR3 protein: CASSIGTEGNEQFF. CDR3 nucleotides: TGCGCCAGCAGTATTGGGACGGAGGGCAATGAGCAGTTCTTC.

The chain has TRBV21-1 and TRBJ1-2; TRBD1 was called by the table and not checked on the DNA. TRBV21-1 is labeled a pseudogene. The CDR3 has 15 residues. The CDR3 DNA follows: TGTGCCAGCAGCGTACAACAGGGGCTAAACTATGGCTACACCTTC. It specifies CASSVQQGLNYGYTF.

The CDR3 nucleotides read TGTGCCAGCTCAATCTTAGCAACTAATGAAAAACTGTTTTTT. It encodes CASSILATNEKLFF. The chain combines TRBV18 with TRBJ1-4; D remains ambiguous. Deletions cut 5 bases from V and 0 bases from J, with 7 bases between. The CDR3 sequence is 14 residues long. Germline V gene data show CDR1 as KGHSH and CDR2 as LQKENI. Complete variable domain (other parts from reference TRBV18 and TRBJ1-4): NAGVMQNPRHLVRRRGQEARLRCSPMKGHSHVYWYRQLPEEGLKFMVYLQKENIIDESGMPKERFSAEFPKEGPSILRIQQVVRGDSAAYFCASSILATNEKLFFGSGTQLSVL.

This rearrangement joins TRBV27 to TRBJ1-5; TRBD1 aligns across 10 bases. This CDR3 region has 13 residues. Germline lookup yields CDR1 MNHEY and CDR2 SMNVEV (reference sequence). V was pared by 8 bases and J by 5 bases, with 3 bases of the junction left unmatched. CDR3 amino acids: CASAGTGDQPQHF. For the CDR3, the DNA is TGTGCCAGCGCCGGGACAGGGGATCAGCCCCAGCATTTT.

The chain is built from TRBV9 and TRBJ1-5; D uncertain. CDR1 and CDR2 (germline): SGDLS, YYNGEE. The CDR3 contains 14 residues. Trimming cost V 1 base and J 4 bases, with 9 bases left between them. CDR3 sequence: CASSVLDGNQPQHF. Here the CDR3 DNA reads TGTGCCAGCAGCGTACTGGACGGGAATCAGCCCCAGCATTTT.

The gene calls are TRBV3-1 (or the pseudogene TRBV3-2) and TRBJ1-2, with 8 positions matching TRBD1. With V trimmed by 2 bases and J by 3 bases, 8 bases remained unmatched. The length of the CDR3 is 16 residues. Per the germline V gene, CDR1 is LGHDT and CDR2 is YNNKEL (reference sequence). Here the CDR3 reads CASSQRGQDSHYGYTF. CDR3 in DNA: TGTGCCAGCAGCCAAAGGGGACAGGACTCCCACTATGGCTACACCTTC.

The chain employs TRBV2 and TRBJ1-1; 9 bases are a match to TRBD1. Germline V gene data show CDR1 as SNHLY and CDR2 as FYNNEI. With V trimmed by 0 bases and J by 2 bases, 13 bases remained unmatched. This CDR3 contains 19 residues. This CDR3 reads CASSEARPYGTGTNTEAFF. The CDR3 DNA reads as TGTGCCAGCAGTGAAGCGCGGCCTTACGGGACAGGGACTAACACTGAAGCTTTCTTT.

The chain is built from TRBV11-2 and TRBJ1-6; a weak D match, TRBD1 (5 bases). Trimming stripped 3 bases from V and 7 bases from J, with 13 bases between. Germline values: CDR1 SGHAT, CDR2 FQNNGV. This CDR3 has 15 residues. For the CDR3, the DNA is TGTGCCAGCAGCTTTGGGGACGTGGTCAATTCACCCCTCCACTTT. This sequence encodes CASSFGDVVNSPLHF.

The CDR3 coding sequence is TGTGCCAGCAGCCAAGAGGAGGGGTACACTGAAGCTTTCTTT. Amino acid sequence: CASSQEEGYTEAFF. This chain uses TRBV14 with TRBJ1-1, with D possibly matching TRBD1 (5 bases). Germline CDR1 SGHDN, CDR2 FVKESK. The CDR3 contains 14 residues. Trimming left V 0 bases short and J 3 bases short, with 8 bases between.

The V call is TRBV6-6, the J call TRBJ1-5; unclear D gene. CDR1 is MNHNY, CDR2 SVGAGI, per germline (reference sequence). Trimming shortened V by 9 bases and J by 2 bases, and 17 bases separated the two germline ends. The CDR3 is 15 residues long. CDR3 sequence reads: CASWPYIDGNQPQHF. The CDR3 DNA sequence: TGTGCCAGTTGGCCTTACATTGATGGCAATCAGCCCCAGCATTTT.

The rearrangement joins TRBV9 to TRBJ2-2; D is ambiguous. V lost 0 bases to trimming and J lost 7 bases, with 10 bases between them. There are 14 residues in the CDR3. CDR1 and CDR2 (germline): SGDLS, YYNGEE. CDR3 in DNA: TGTGCCAGCAGCGTAGCTCAAAGTGGCGGGGAGCTGTTTTTT. Encoded protein: CASSVAQSGGELFF.

The V call is TRBV29-1, the J call TRBJ1-1; D is unresolved. Trimming left V 7 bases short and J 11 bases short, with 23 bases between. The CDR3 covers 13 residues. CDR1 is SQVTM and CDR2 is ANQGSEA in the germline V gene. The CDR3 sequence is CSDTTARALGAFF. The CDR3 DNA reads as TGCAGCGATACCACGGCAAGGGCGCTCGGGGCTTTCTTT.

The gene calls are TRBV2 and TRBJ1-4; TRBD1 might be the D (5 bases). V was shortened by 5 bases and J by 0 bases, with 16 bases between the two germline ends. The V gene's germline CDR1 is SNHLY and CDR2 FYNNEI. The CDR3 consists of 17 residues. The CDR3 sequence is CASSLSLGTPTNEKLFF. CDR3 DNA sequence: TGTGCCAGCAGTCTGTCTTTAGGGACCCCAACTAATGAAAAACTGTTTTTT. Full variable domain (rest looked up from reference TRBV2 and TRBJ1-4): EPEVTQTPSHQVTQMGQEVILRCVPISNHLYFYWYRQILGQKVEFLVSFYNNEISEKSEIFDDQFSVERPDGSNFTLKIRSTKLEDSAMYFCASSLSLGTPTNEKLFFGSGTQLSVL.

The V gene is TRBV6-5, the J gene TRBJ1-1, with a weak D call TRBD1 (6 bases). The germline gives CDR1 MNHEY, CDR2 SVGAGI. The CDR3 sequence is 16 residues long. V was trimmed by 3 bases and J by 1 base, leaving 15 bases between them. Here the CDR3 reads CASSYKTGAWNTEAFF. CDR3 nucleotides: TGTGCCAGCAGTTATAAAACGGGGGCTTGGAACACTGAAGCTTTCTTT.

The V call is TRBV11-2, the J call TRBJ2-2; TRBD1 might be the D (8 bases). CDR3 length: 15 amino acids. V was shortened by 4 bases and J by 3 bases, with 12 bases between the two germline ends. CDR1 is SGHAT, CDR2 FQNNGV, per germline. The CDR3 DNA reads as TGTGCCAGCAGCTCCACAGGGGGGGACACCGGGGAGCTGTTTTTT. This codes for CASSSTGGDTGELFF.

This chain uses TRBV20-1 with TRBJ2-1; 7 bases line up with TRBD1. CDR3 length equals 14 residues. Per germline, CDR1 DFQATT and CDR2 SNEGSKA (reference sequence). Trimming removed 3 bases from V and 7 bases from J; junction bases left unmatched: 9. The CDR3 bases are TGCAGTGCTAGTTACAGGGGAGTGGGAAATGAGCAGTTCTTC. Translation gives CSASYRGVGNEQFF.

The chain joins TRBV15 to TRBJ1-4, with D uncertain. This CDR3 spans 14 amino acids. The V end was cut by 8 bases, the J end by 11 bases, with 21 bases between. Per germline, CDR1 LNHNV and CDR2 YYDKDF (reference sequence). CDR3 amino acids: CATLALGREEKLFF. DNA of the CDR3: TGTGCCACCCTAGCCCTAGGGAGGGAAGAGAAACTGTTTTTT. Combining the CDR3 with reference TRBV15 and TRBJ1-4 gives the whole variable domain DAMVIQNPRYQVTQFGKPVTLSCSQTLNHNVMYWYQQKSSQAPKLLFHYYDKDFNNEADTPDNFQSRRPNTSFCFLDIRSPGLGDTAMYLCATLALGREEKLFFGSGTQLSVL.

The genes are TRBV4-3 and TRBJ2-7, with 8 positions matching TRBD2. CDR1 LGHNA and CDR2 YSLEER come from the germline V gene. The CDR3 spans 15 residues. The V gene end was trimmed by 1 base and the J gene end by 6 bases; junction bases not matched to a gene: 8. The chain's CDR3 is CASSQVVTSVGEQYF. CDR3 DNA: TGCGCCAGCAGCCAAGTTGTGACTAGCGTCGGCGAGCAGTACTTC.

V is TRBV5-5 and J is TRBJ1-1; the D gene is possibly TRBD1 (6 bases). Germline V CDR1 and CDR2: SGHKS, YYEKEE (reference sequence). V lost 4 bases to trimming and J lost 10 bases, with 17 bases between them. The CDR3 is 13 residues long. CDR3 in amino acids: CASSPLQGSGAFF. CDR3 coding DNA: TGTGCCAGCAGCCCCCTCCAGGGGTCGGGAGCTTTCTTT.

This chain links TRBV7-9 with TRBJ2-7; D not certain. The CDR3 length is 12 residues. V was cut by 1 base and J by 5 bases, with 6 bases left in between. CDR1 is SEHNR and CDR2 is FQNEAQ in the germline V gene (reference sequence). Written as DNA, the CDR3 is TGTGCCAGCAGCTTAGGTTGGAACGAGCAGTACTTC. This gives the protein CASSLGWNEQYF.

This chain joins TRBV6-5 and TRBJ2-7; 8 bases agree with TRBD1. The germline gives CDR1 MNHEY, CDR2 SVGAGI. There are 14 residues in the CDR3. The junction had 4 bases not matched to a gene; V was cut back by 4 bases and J by 2 bases. This CDR3 reads CASSSGQVTYEQYF. The CDR3 DNA follows: TGTGCCAGCAGTTCGGGACAGGTTACCTACGAGCAGTACTTC.